Listed below are T cell receptor beta chains from one sample, sequenced in a study of shared clonotypes between healthy human individuals. Sequencing used immunoSEQ multiplex PCR; TCRdb keeps in-frame clones, though not all of them. The table includes about 610,000 clones, roughly 96% detected once. What was sequenced was naive CD8+ T cells sorted from blood. Receptors originate from a woman aged 30 to 39 in good health. Each CDR3 is given with its conserved first and last residue.

V gene	CDR3 length	J gene	CDR3 protein
TRBV2	14	TRBJ2-1	CASSDSLPHNEQFF
TRBV11-2	11	TRBJ2-7	CAVGGGGEQYF
TRBV28	16	TRBJ2-5	CASSLLQGQYQETQYF
TRBV28	13	TRBJ2-7	CASSLPRHYEQYF
TRBV6-1	13	TRBJ2-5	CASSEIPQETQYF
TRBV14	15	TRBJ2-1	CASSAPGQIYNEQFF
TRBV7-9	15	TRBJ2-1	CASSFFRGSYNEQFF
TRBV27	13	TRBJ2-3	CASSSWASDTQYF
TRBV9	14	TRBJ1-2	CASSVGSARYGYTF
TRBV30	14	TRBJ1-3	CAWSVVLSGNTIYF
TRBV27	14	TRBJ2-1	CASSLTGLYNEQFF
TRBV15	15	NA	CATSSPREVFYEQYF
TRBV27	13	TRBJ1-2	CASGELGARGYTF
TRBV7-7	14	TRBJ2-5	CASSPEGGLETQYF
TRBV29-1	14	TRBJ1-1	CSVDGRGGHTEAFF
TRBV9	13	TRBJ2-3	CASSGGPEDTQYF
TRBV27	12	TRBJ2-7	CASSSTAYEQYF
TRBV11-2	16	TRBJ2-1	CASSSLTGGSYNEQFF
TRBV27	15	TRBJ2-4	CASSLSQGGRDIQYF
TRBV7-9	14	TRBJ1-5	CASSLPGINQPQHF
TRBV5-1	12	TRBJ2-7	CASSETGYEQYF